Included here is one T cell receptor beta chain sequence, with context. This clone came up once. It lacks a known antigen. Base quality data are lacking; no much larger clone is found one base away. Other DNA sequences in the sample encode the same CDR3. The sample comes from a study of blood T cell repertoires in COVID-19 (dated by TCRdb to the early 2020s). Concerning the study at large: Samples covering the acute and convalescent phases of COVID-19 were provided by collaborators in the United States, Italy and Spain. The material from the prospective study consisted of cDNA or gDNA derived from T cells, B-cell-depleted T cells, or PBMCs. The dataset comprised deeply sampled blood TCRbeta repertoires from subjects exposed to, actively infected with, or recovered from COVID-19. The repertoires were released in a freely available public database intended as a resource for research on the immune response to SARS-CoV-2. Samples were obtained from the ongoing ImmuneRACE study (first 160 participants) and from 950 to 1,500 subjects provided by 6 global collaborators. Nearly every sample came with metadata listing a de-identified subject ID, COVID-19 status, age in years and sex. Where available, HLA class I and class II types were taken from metadata supplied by the sample provider and were not determined by assay-based typing.

TCRbeta CDR3 regions were amplified from genomic DNA using the immunoSEQ Assay, a bias-controlled multiplex PCR. Concerning the study's data processing: The number of nucleated cells in each sample was estimated from the amplification of reference gene primers within the assay. Sequence reads were collapsed and filtered to measure the absolute abundance of every unique TCRbeta CDR3 rearrangement. Productive Simpson clonality was computed per sample as the square root of Simpson's diversity index over productive rearrangements. TCRdb limited this immuneACCESS table to in-frame rearrangements with V and J called. A share of clones is missing; checked studies link under half to unresolved V genes, and the rest is unexplained. Clonal size and the V and J genes are those of that table, whereas D and trimming came from the DNA. The sample table holds under 300,000 clones, of which approximately 86% were seen once. Around 13% of the sample is in the top ten clones.

Germline trimming: 4 bases from V, 13 bases from J; junction bases outside gene matches: 5. Via the germline V gene, CDR1 is SGHTA and CDR2 FQGNSA. The CDR3 has 13 amino acids, counting the end cysteine and phenylalanine. Here the CDR3 DNA is all that survives: 39 bases in frame from base 1. General study outcomes and caveats: The quantity of clinical and demographic metadata differed by source and by participant and was supplied without curation.

One collaborating source in Seattle enrolled patients while the patients were actively infected and followed the patients over time throughout the course of disease. The collaborating institutions used their own protocols to collect whole blood in K2EDTA tubes. For TCRbeta analysis, collaborators shipped samples in one of three forms: frozen whole blood, isolated PBMCs, or DNA extracted from either of those sample types. The TCR comes from a woman in her sixties or seventies with COVID-19, enrolled during active disease. The chain employs TRBV7-2 and TRBJ1-6; 9 nucleotides in the junction match TRBD1. Sequencing used peripheral blood. The CDR3 is CASSSDRGSPLHF. The nucleotides read TGTGCCAGCAGCTCGGACAGGGGATCGCCCCTCCACTTT.